This TCR beta chain was sequenced in a study of cytomegalovirus exposure and HLA in healthy donors. For the study at large: Ancestry clustering placed 70% to 85% of roughly 400 genotyped donors in the Caucasian-associated cluster. Broader study findings: The presence/absence work took it that sequencing depth was about the same across donors.

This clone has a single count. Its antigen remains unidentified. Amplification used 60 Vbeta primers and 13 Jbeta primers. Sequenced by immunoSEQ multiplex PCR; TCRdb stores in-frame clones only, minus some. Of fewer than 200,000 clones listed, over 75% are singletons. The V gene's germline CDR1 is MNHEY and CDR2 SVGAGI. V shed 7 bases and J shed 0 bases, with 7 bases lying between them. The CDR3 has 13 residues. The chain joins TRBV6-5 to TRBJ2-1; D not resolved. This TCR was recovered from a woman between 50 and 59 years old in good health and CMV-seronegative. The sequenced sample was PBMCs. Written as DNA, the CDR3 is TGTGCCAGCAAGAGGAGCTCCTACAATGAGCAGTTCTTC. Translated: CASKRSSYNEQFF.